The 25 T cell receptor beta chains below come from one sample, sequenced in a study of T cells after yellow fever vaccination. Via MiXCR, TCRdb re-called the 5' RACE reads, giving one row per CDR3 protein. The table lists approximately 450,000 distinct CDR3 sequences, roughly a sixth of them singletons, with 18% in the top ten. The specimen was PBMCs, collected before the yellow fever booster vaccination. All receptors come from a man aged 18-30 years who received the YFV17D yellow fever vaccine.

The chain is built from TRBV10-3 and TRBJ1-3; 7 bases match TRBD1. Per the germline V gene, CDR1 is ENHRY and CDR2 is SYGVKD. This CDR3 is built from 15 residues. The trim removed 6 bases at V and 2 bases at J, leaving 7 bases unmatched. CDR3 in DNA: TGTGCCATCAGAGCGCTAGGGACAGCTGGAAACACCATATATTTT. Its protein product is CAIRALGTAGNTIYF.

At least ten counts were recorded for this clonotype. The chain combines TRBV7-3 with TRBJ2-1; a possible D gene is TRBD2 (7 bases). There are 19 residues in the CDR3. V lost 2 bases, J lost 0 bases, and 20 bases lay in between. CDR1 is SGHTA, CDR2 FQGTGA, per germline. CDR3 sequence reads: CASSLWALRGATSYNEQFF. DNA of the CDR3: TGTGCCAGCAGCTTATGGGCTCTTCGGGGGGCGACCTCCTACAATGAGCAGTTCTTC.

This clonotype was seen a handful of times. V usage is TRBV30 and J usage is TRBJ2-3, with TRBD2 identical over 7 bases. CDR1 is GTSNPN and CDR2 is SVGIG in the germline V gene (reference sequence). J was trimmed by 6 bases and V by 3 bases; bases with no gene match: 6. The CDR3 runs to 13 residues. CDR3: CAWSGGREDTQYF. The CDR3 coding sequence is TGTGCCTGGAGCGGGGGGAGAGAGGATACGCAGTATTTT.

This rearrangement joins TRBV15 to TRBJ2-3; unclear D gene. V was pared by 0 bases and J by 1 base, with 11 bases between. Germline V CDR1 and CDR2: LNHNV, YYDKDF (reference sequence). The CDR3 spans 16 residues. The CDR3 loop reads CATSRDKGRGTDTQYF. DNA of the CDR3: TGTGCCACCAGCAGAGATAAGGGTCGAGGCACAGATACGCAGTATTTT. Looking up the rest from reference TRBV15 and TRBJ2-3 gives the full variable domain: DAMVIQNPRYQVTQFGKPVTLSCSQTLNHNVMYWYQQKSSQAPKLLFHYYDKDFNNEADTPDNFQSRRPNTSFCFLDIRSPGLGDTAMYLCATSRDKGRGTDTQYFGPGTRLTVL.

Concerning this clonotype: An end of the junction does not agree with germline; a read error may underlie this. The CDR3 nucleotides read TGTGCCATCAGTGAGTCGAAGCGGCTACCCTACGAGGAGTACTTC. Its translation: CAISESKRLPYEEYF. This sequence joins TRBV10-3 and TRBJ2-7, with D perhaps TRBD2 (5 bases). Germline loops: CDR1 ENHRY, CDR2 SYGVKD. CDR3 length: 15 amino acids.

This clonotype was seen only a few times. The J gene is TRBJ1-5, the V gene TRBV7-9; D may be TRBD1 (5 bases). The V and J ends lost 1 base and 10 bases respectively, with 17 bases between them. The V gene's germline CDR1 is SEHNR and CDR2 FQNEAQ (reference sequence). CDR3 length equals 15 residues. The CDR3 region has the DNA TGTGCCAGCAGCTTAGGGGGGGAGGGGACCCAACCCCAGCATTTT. Translated, it gives CASSLGGEGTQPQHF.

This clonotype was counted only a few times. The chain recombines TRBV27 with TRBJ1-2; D not resolved. The ends were cut back, 0 bases at V and 4 bases at J, with 6 bases in the middle. There are 13 residues in the CDR3. Germline V gene data show CDR1 as MNHEY and CDR2 as SMNVEV (reference sequence). This CDR3 is CASSLSAGYGYTF. The CDR3 DNA follows: TGTGCCAGCAGTTTATCGGCCGGCTATGGCTACACCTTC.

V gene TRBV11-2 combines with J gene TRBJ2-1; TRBD2 is a possible D gene (7 bases). Trimming pared 1 base from V and 7 bases from J, leaving 11 bases between. In germline, CDR1 is SGHAT, CDR2 FQNNGV. This CDR3 has 14 amino acids. CDR3 protein: CASSLAGGANEQFF. Written as DNA, the CDR3 is TGTGCCAGCAGCTTAGCGGGGGGCGCAAATGAGCAGTTCTTC.

The chain carries TRBV7-8 and TRBJ1-2; D gene uncertain. CDR1 and CDR2 (germline): SGHVS, FQNEAQ. CDR3 size: 13 residues. V was trimmed by 6 bases and J by 3 bases, leaving 11 bases between them. The CDR3 region is CASSTADHYGYTF. The CDR3 coding sequence is TGTGCCAGCAGTACAGCAGACCACTATGGCTACACCTTC.

This sequence joins TRBV6-5 and TRBJ1-1; 7 bases are a match to TRBD1. With V trimmed by 7 bases and J by 9 bases, 5 bases remained unmatched. The CDR3 has 11 residues. CDR1 MNHEY and CDR2 SVGAGI come from the germline V gene. CDR3 region: CASTRQGKAFF. As DNA, the CDR3 is TGTGCCAGCACGAGACAGGGAAAAGCTTTCTTT.

The genes are TRBV7-9 and TRBJ1-5; the match to TRBD1 covers 7 bases. Germline V gives CDR1 SEHNR, CDR2 FQNEAQ (reference sequence). CDR3 length: 14 residues. V lost 3 bases to trimming and J lost 7 bases; unmatched junction nucleotides: 6. This CDR3 reads CASSLTGRGQPQHF. The CDR3 bases are TGTGCCAGCAGCTTGACAGGGAGGGGACAGCCCCAGCATTTT.

The chain combines TRBV7-2 with TRBJ2-3, with 8 positions matching TRBD2. V gave up 3 bases and J gave up 1 base; unmatched junction bases: 15. The CDR3 has 19 residues. CDR1 and CDR2 (germline): SGHTA, FQGNSA. CDR3 region: CASSFGWSGGAPGTDTQYF. The CDR3 DNA sequence: TGTGCCAGCAGCTTCGGGTGGTCGGGGGGGGCCCCCGGCACAGATACGCAGTATTTT.

This clonotype was observed a handful of times. CDR3 protein: CSVEDLGQGRIEQYF. DNA of the CDR3: TGCAGCGTTGAAGATCTTGGACAGGGGCGCATCGAGCAGTACTTC. The rearrangement links TRBV29-1 to TRBJ2-7; 9 bases line up with TRBD1. CDR1 and CDR2 (germline): SQVTM, ANQGSEA. The V segment lost 0 bases and the J segment 6 bases; nucleotides outside the gene matches: 9. The CDR3 has 15 amino acids.

The J gene is TRBJ2-7, the V gene TRBV29-1; tentative D call: TRBD2 (6 bases). Germline V CDR1 and CDR2: SQVTM, ANQGSEA. The CDR3 has 16 residues. V shed 0 bases and J shed 2 bases, with 17 bases lying between them. CDR3: CSVEDPAGRDPYEQYV. In DNA form, the CDR3 reads TGCAGCGTTGAAGATCCGGCAGGGCGGGACCCCTACGAGCAGTACGTC.

The chain is built from TRBV5-6 and TRBJ2-2, with D possibly TRBD1 on 6 matching bases. Germline-derived CDR1 and CDR2 are SGHDT and YYEEEE. V lost 4 bases to trimming and J lost 7 bases, with 17 bases between them. CDR3 length: 15 residues. CDR3 loop: CASSQRDTRGGELFF. The CDR3 region has the DNA TGTGCCAGCAGCCAACGGGACACCCGGGGCGGGGAGCTGTTTTTT.

The J gene is TRBJ1-1, the V gene TRBV7-2; TRBD1 agrees at 12 bases. The CDR3 extends over 17 amino acids. The germline V gene has CDR1 SGHTA and CDR2 FQGNSA. V lost 4 bases to trimming and J lost 0 bases; unmatched junction nucleotides: 6. Here the CDR3 reads CASSYRDRGLMNTEAFF. The DNA for the CDR3 is TGTGCCAGCAGCTACCGGGACAGGGGGCTGATGAACACTGAAGCTTTCTTT.

This chain joins TRBV6-5 and TRBJ2-2; tentatively, D is TRBD2 (6 bases). Germline-derived CDR1 and CDR2 are MNHEY and SVGAGI. The CDR3 runs to 16 residues. With 0 bases removed from V and 3 bases from J, the gap between germline ends came to 11 bases. The CDR3 DNA reads as TGTGCCAGCAGTTACTCCGGGGGATCTTACACCGGGGAGCTGTTTTTT. Its protein product is CASSYSGGSYTGELFF.

The chain couples TRBV7-6 to TRBJ2-6, with D unclear. The V gene's germline CDR1 is SGHVS and CDR2 FNYEAQ. The CDR3 totals 15 residues. Trimming took 0 bases from V and 4 from J, leaving 7 bases between them. CDR3 DNA: TGTGCCAGCAGCTTAGCTGACCGGGGGGCCAACGTCCTGACTTTC. As protein: CASSLADRGANVLTF.

There are a few counts of this clonotype. This chain connects TRBV27 to TRBJ1-5; perhaps TRBD1 as D (6 bases). With 4 bases removed from V and 0 bases from J, the gap between germline ends came to 16 bases. This CDR3 contains 17 residues. Per germline, CDR1 MNHEY and CDR2 SMNVEV (reference sequence). DNA for the CDR3: TGTGCCAGCAGTTCCTCGGACAGAGATTATAGCAATCAGCCCCAGCATTTT. Its translation: CASSSSDRDYSNQPQHF.

This clonotype was counted between two and nine times. The chain uses TRBV20-1 and TRBJ2-5; TRBD2 might be the D (6 bases). The V gene's germline CDR1 is DFQATT and CDR2 SNEGSKA (reference sequence). The CDR3 has 14 residues. Trimming removed 5 bases at V and 5 bases at J, with 18 bases between. The CDR3 loop is CSASKRVWRETQYF. In DNA form, the CDR3 reads TGCAGTGCTTCAAAGCGGGTCTGGCGGGAGACCCAGTACTTC.

The V gene is TRBV10-1, the J gene TRBJ2-3; D may be TRBD2 (6 bases). CDR3 length: 13 residues. Deletions cut 6 bases from V and 4 bases from J, with 11 bases between. Looked up from germline, CDR1 is WNHNN and CDR2 is SYGVQD (reference sequence). The CDR3 protein is CASSSPGADTQYF. The CDR3 DNA follows: TGCGCCAGCAGCTCCCCGGGGGCAGATACGCAGTATTTT.

A few counts support this clonotype. This chain connects TRBV6-6 to TRBJ2-7; 7 bases line up with TRBD1. Germline V CDR1 and CDR2: MNHNY, SVGAGI (reference sequence). Losses at the gene ends were 7 bases for V and 7 bases for J; bases not matched to a gene: 7. CDR3 size: 12 residues. The CDR3 region has the DNA TGTGCCAGCACCACAGGGGCGGAAGAGCAGTACTTC. Its translation: CASTTGAEEQYF.

This clonotype was seen a few times. V and J are TRBV5-1 and TRBJ1-3, with D possibly matching TRBD1 (5 bases). V was clipped by 4 bases and J by 8 bases, with 13 bases between them. Germline CDR1 and CDR2: SGHRS and YFSETQ. This CDR3 has 13 residues. This CDR3 is CASSTGGADTIYF. The CDR3 nucleotides are TGCGCCAGCAGCACGGGCGGGGCGGACACCATATATTTT.

This clonotype was observed a handful of times. The V call is TRBV9, the J call TRBJ1-1; D unresolved. The germline gives CDR1 SGDLS, CDR2 YYNGEE. The CDR3 has 16 residues. Trimming shortened V by 0 bases and J by 3 bases, and 15 bases separated the two germline ends. The chain's CDR3 is CASSVGPFPAHTEAFF. CDR3 bases: TGTGCCAGCAGCGTAGGTCCTTTCCCCGCTCACACTGAAGCTTTCTTT.

The rearrangement links TRBV10-1 to TRBJ2-7; 10 nucleotides line up with TRBD1. Germline V gene lookup returns CDR1 WNHNN and CDR2 SYGVQD (reference sequence). V lost 3 bases and J lost 7; bases outside the gene matches: 6. CDR3 length: 14 amino acids. The CDR3 loop is CASSDGQGGIEQYF. The CDR3 DNA reads as TGCGCCAGCAGTGATGGACAGGGGGGGATAGAGCAGTACTTC.